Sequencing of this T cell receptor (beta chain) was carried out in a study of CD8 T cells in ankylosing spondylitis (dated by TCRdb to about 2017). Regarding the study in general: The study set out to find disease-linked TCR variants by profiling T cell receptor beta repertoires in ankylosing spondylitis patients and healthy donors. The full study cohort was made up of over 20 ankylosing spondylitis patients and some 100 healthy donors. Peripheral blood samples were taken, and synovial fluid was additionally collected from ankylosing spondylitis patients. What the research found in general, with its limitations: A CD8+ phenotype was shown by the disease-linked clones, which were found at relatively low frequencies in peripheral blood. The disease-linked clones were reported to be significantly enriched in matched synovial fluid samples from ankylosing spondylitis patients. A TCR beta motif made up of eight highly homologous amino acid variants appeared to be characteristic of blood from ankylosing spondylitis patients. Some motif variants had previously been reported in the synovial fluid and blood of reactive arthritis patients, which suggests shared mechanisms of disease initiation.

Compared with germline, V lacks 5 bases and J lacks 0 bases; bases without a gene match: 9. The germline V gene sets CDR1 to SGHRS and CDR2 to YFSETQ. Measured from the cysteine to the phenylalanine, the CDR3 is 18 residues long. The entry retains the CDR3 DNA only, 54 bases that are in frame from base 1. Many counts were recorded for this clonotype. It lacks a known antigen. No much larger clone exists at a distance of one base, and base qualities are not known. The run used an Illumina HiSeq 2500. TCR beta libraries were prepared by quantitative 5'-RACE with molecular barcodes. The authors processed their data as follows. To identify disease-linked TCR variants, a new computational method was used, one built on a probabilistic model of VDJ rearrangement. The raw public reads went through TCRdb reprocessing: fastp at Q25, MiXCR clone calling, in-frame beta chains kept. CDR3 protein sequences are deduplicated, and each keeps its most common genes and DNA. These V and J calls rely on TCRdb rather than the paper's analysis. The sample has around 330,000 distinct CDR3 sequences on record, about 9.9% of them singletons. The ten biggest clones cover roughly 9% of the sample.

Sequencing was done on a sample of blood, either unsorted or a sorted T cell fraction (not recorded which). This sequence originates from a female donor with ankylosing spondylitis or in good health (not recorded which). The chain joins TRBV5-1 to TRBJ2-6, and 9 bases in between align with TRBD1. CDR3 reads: CASRPPGQGGSGANVLTF. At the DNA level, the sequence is TGCGCCAGCAGACCTCCGGGACAGGGTGGCTCTGGGGCCAACGTCCTGACTTTC.